The following is a TCR beta chain sequence with its context. It has no known antigen specificity. No qualities accompany the bases; no much larger clone lies one base away. High-throughput TCR beta sequencing profiled peripheral blood CD8+ and CD4+ T cells from healthy donors, Susac syndrome patients and multiple sclerosis patients. The Susac syndrome patients fulfilled recently defined diagnostic criteria for either definite or probable disease. Bulk CD8+ and CD4+ T cells were purified by magnetic negative isolation, while CD8+ TEMRA cells were enriched using FACS. Blood was collected in EDTA tubes and processed within 24 hours, with PBMCs isolated through density gradient centrifugation. PBMCs intended for TCR sequencing were cryopreserved in liquid nitrogen and were subsequently thawed in a 37 degrees C water bath. The sorted or isolated CD4+, CD8+ and CD8+ TEMRA cells had a purity of 90% or higher.

Cut back by 4 bases and 1 base, the V and J ends lie 9 bases apart. The CDR3 spans 14 residues, from the cysteine through the phenylalanine. Of the read, only the CDR3 DNA is kept; its 42 bases are in frame from base 1. CDR1 and CDR2, looked up from the germline V gene, are MNHNS and SASEGT. RNA was extracted using the RNeasy kit, and roughly 0.45 to 1 microgram was reverse transcribed with random hexamers. TCR beta CDR3 regions were amplified with the immunoSEQ multiplex PCR assay covering 54 Vbeta and 13 Jbeta segments. To correct PCR amplification bias, a synthetic template baseline was used for both primer optimization and computational correction. Regarding the original processing steps: Only productive sequences were kept, with reads annotated to V, D and J genes according to IMGT and analyzed in immunoSEQ Analyzer. To calculate clonality, Shannon entropy was normalized by log2 of the number of productive unique sequences and then subtracted from one. Public and private clones were assessed among the 100 most prevalent clones of each patient and control. Susac-specific clones were defined as absent from healthy and MS cohorts, 800 to 1,200 published viral clones and other ImmuneACCESS disease sequences. Clones were called with MiXCR by TCRdb after fastp trimmed the public reads at Q25, and only in-frame beta chains were retained. Rows matching on CDR3 protein sequence are summarized as one entry with the most common DNA and genes. None of the V and J calls come from the authors' own analysis; TCRdb made them. Here the sample has 200,000 or so distinct CDR3 sequences; almost 96% occur a single time. The ten biggest clones cover 0.09% to 0.1% of the sample.

The data are from a study of CD8 T cells in Susac syndrome (dated by TCRdb to 2018 to 2020). Looking at the study overall: Of the Susac syndrome patients who were sequenced, fewer than 10 were in clinical remission while about six had clinically active disease. At blood withdrawal, Susac syndrome patients were either therapy-naive, taking corticosteroids (in some cases with IVIg as well), or taking IVIg alone. The study used repertoire sequencing to test whether antigen drove CD8+ T cell activation and differentiation in Susac syndrome. The paper's findings and limits, for the study overall: The CD4+ T cell repertoire of patients with Susac syndrome showed no detectable clonal expansion. The number of individuals in the TCR sequencing and HLA analysis was acknowledged as relatively small.

The TCR sequence derives from a human donor with Susac syndrome. The rearranged segments are TRBV6-1 and TRBJ2-3; D gene: possibly TRBD2, on 5 matching bases. Sequencing input: CD4+ T cells from PBMCs. In nucleotides, the sequence is TGTGCCAGCAGTGCGGACTTGGGCACAGATACGCAGTATTTT. Translated, it reads CASSADLGTDTQYF.